The 26 T cell receptor beta chains reported below all come from one sample, sequenced in a study of vaccination and CD4 T cells after COVID-19 (dated by TCRdb to between 2021 and 2023). The protocol used for the library was PCR. Sequencing was carried out with an Illumina iSeq 100. DNA from cultured CD4+ T cells was subjected to TCR sequencing with the Oncomine TCR Beta short-read assay at the Johns Hopkins FTIC core. TCRdb reanalyzed the raw reads on its own, using fastp at Q25 for trimming and MiXCR for clone calling, and kept in-frame beta chains. Under each unique CDR3 protein, matching rows form one entry showing the most common genes and DNA. Recorded for this sample are 20,000 to 30,000 distinct CDR3 sequences; 64% of them occurred a single time. Of the sample, under 6.5% falls within the top ten clones. No antigen has been assigned to these receptors. The treatment or condition label here, explained by the study, means: roughly nine-day PBMC culture with coronavirus spike peptide pools or control peptides (ViraFEST assay).

Sequenced sample: CD4+ T cells from blood, cultured in vitro. These receptors were collected from a human donor who had recovered from COVID-19.

The V call is TRBV7-9, the J call TRBJ2-1; D unclear. Trimming shortened V by 5 bases and J by 6 bases, and 11 bases separated the two germline ends. The CDR3 runs 13 residues. In germline, CDR1 is SEHNR, CDR2 FQNEAQ (reference sequence). CDR3 protein: CASSKDLGNEQFF. The CDR3 coding sequence is TGTGCCAGCAGCAAAGATCTGGGCAATGAGCAGTTCTTC.

The chain links TRBV9 to TRBJ2-1, with 13 nucleotides matching TRBD2. Germline loops: CDR1 SGDLS, CDR2 YYNGEE. This CDR3 comprises 16 residues. Germline trimming cut 3 bases from V and 6 bases from J; bases unmatched to any gene: 6. The CDR3 nucleotides read TGTGCCAGCAGCGCCCCTGGACTAGCGGGAGTCAATGAGCAGTTCTTC. Protein: CASSAPGLAGVNEQFF.

The V gene is TRBV12-3 or TRBV12-4, the J gene TRBJ2-2, with 8 bases that match TRBD1. V lost 6 bases to trimming and J lost 1 base; unmatched junction nucleotides: 13. This CDR3 is built from 18 residues. Here the CDR3 DNA reads TGTGCCAGCAGAACGCGGGGAAGGACAGGGAGGAACACCGGGGAGCTGTTTTTT. It yields the protein CASRTRGRTGRNTGELFF.

Only one count was recorded for this clonotype. V usage is TRBV4-3 and J usage is TRBJ2-3; D unclear. The germline CDR1 and CDR2 sequences are LGHNA and YSLEER. The CDR3 runs 15 residues. The V gene lost 0 bases and the J gene lost 0 bases, with 7 bases spanning the gap. This chain's CDR3 is CASSQDHPSTDTQYF. In DNA form, the CDR3 reads TGCGCCAGCAGCCAAGATCACCCAAGCACAGATACGCAGTATTTT.

The chain carries TRBV5-4 and TRBJ2-1; 9 nucleotides agree with TRBD2. The CDR3 length is 16 residues. V was clipped by 2 bases and J by 4 bases; unmatched bases: 7. CDR1 is SGHNT, CDR2 YYREEE, per germline (reference sequence). The CDR3 coding sequence is TGTGCCAGCAGCTTCCTGAGACTAGCGGATTACAATGAGCAGTTCTTC. Protein product: CASSFLRLADYNEQFF.

The rearrangement uses TRBV6-1 and TRBJ2-2; D unclear. The V gene lost 3 bases and the J gene lost 13 bases, with 18 bases spanning the gap. Germline values: CDR1 MNHNS, CDR2 SASEGT. The CDR3 extends over 14 amino acids. Written as DNA, the CDR3 is TGTGCCAGCAGTGACCACGAGGCACGGCCACGGCTGTTTTTT. It is translated as CASSDHEARPRLFF.

The rearrangement joins TRBV7-6 to TRBJ2-5; D not resolved. Trimming removed 5 bases at V and 5 bases at J, with 15 bases between. The CDR3 consists of 14 residues. CDR1 is SGHVS and CDR2 is FNYEAQ in the germline V gene. The CDR3 DNA reads TGTGCCAGCAGCCTGACACCCGGCCCGGAGACCCAGTACTTC. It specifies CASSLTPGPETQYF.

This chain connects TRBV5-1 to TRBJ2-7; 10 positions agree with TRBD2. After removal of 0 bases from V and 3 bases from J, the junction contained 6 bases not matched to a gene. CDR1 is SGHRS and CDR2 is YFSETQ in the germline V gene. This CDR3 contains 16 residues. CDR3 bases: TGCGCCAGCAGCTTGGGAGTGGGACTAGCGCTCTACGAGCAGTACTTC. This codes for CASSLGVGLALYEQYF. Supplemented by reference TRBV5-1 and TRBJ2-7, the full variable domain reads KAGVTQTPRYLIKTRGQQVTLSCSPISGHRSVSWYQQTPGQGLQFLFEYFSETQRNKGNFPGRFSGRQFSNSRSEMNVSTLELGDSALYLCASSLGVGLALYEQYFGPGTRLTVT.

The genes are TRBV6-2 or TRBV6-3 and TRBJ2-5, with D possibly being TRBD1 (5 bases). This CDR3 has 12 amino acids. Trimming cost V 5 bases and J 5 bases, with 9 bases left between them. The germline gives CDR1 MNHEY, CDR2 SVGEGT. The CDR3 reads CASSRGWETQYF. The CDR3 DNA is TGTGCCAGCAGTAGGGGTTGGGAGACCCAGTACTTC.

This chain uses TRBV6-5 with TRBJ2-1; D unresolved. Trimming removed 2 bases from V and 6 bases from J, with 17 bases in between. Germline loops: CDR1 MNHEY, CDR2 SVGAGI. The CDR3 totals 16 residues. The DNA of the CDR3 is TGTGCCAGCAGTTACCTTGGCTACACCTCGTCCAATGAGCAGTTCTTC. Translation gives CASSYLGYTSSNEQFF.

This sequence joins TRBV7-2 and TRBJ2-7; D unclear. Germline V CDR1 and CDR2: SGHTA, FQGNSA. The CDR3 spans 12 residues. V was shortened by 2 bases and J by 3 bases, with 5 bases between the two germline ends. CDR3: CASSLQGYEQYF. In DNA form, the CDR3 reads TGTGCCAGCAGCTTACAAGGCTACGAGCAGTACTTC.

The J gene is TRBJ1-3, the V gene TRBV28; 7 bases align to TRBD1. Germline V gene data show CDR1 as MDHEN and CDR2 as SYDVKM. The CDR3 covers 13 residues. V was pared by 7 bases and J by 4 bases, with 4 bases of the junction left unmatched. CDR3 in DNA: TGTGCCAGCACCAGGGGGTCGGGAAACACCATATATTTT. Encoded protein: CASTRGSGNTIYF.

V and J are TRBV28 and TRBJ1-6; D perhaps matches TRBD1 (6 bases). Germline V gene data show CDR1 as MDHEN and CDR2 as SYDVKM. V was shortened by 6 bases and J by 9 bases, with 15 bases between the two germline ends. CDR3 length: 14 residues. CDR3 amino acids: CASSTAGEGSPLHF. CDR3 DNA: TGTGCCAGCAGCACGGCAGGGGAGGGTTCACCCCTCCACTTT.

The sample holds a few counts of this clonotype. The CDR3 DNA follows: TGTGCCAGCAGTGAAGCGCGGGTTTATAGCAATCAGCCCCAGCATTTT. This gives the protein CASSEARVYSNQPQHF. V usage is TRBV6-1 and J usage is TRBJ1-5; D unclear. The CDR3 loop spans 16 amino acids. The ends were cut back, 0 bases at V and 0 bases at J, with 9 bases in the middle. The germline gives CDR1 MNHNS, CDR2 SASEGT.

This clonotype was detected only a few times. CDR3 region: CSAREGNTEAFF. The CDR3 nucleotides are TGCAGTGCTAGAGAAGGGAACACTGAAGCTTTCTTT. The chain employs TRBV20-1 and TRBJ1-1; D remains unclear. The ends were cut back, 0 bases at V and 1 base at J, with 3 bases in the middle. The CDR3 extends over 12 amino acids. Germline V gene lookup returns CDR1 DFQATT and CDR2 SNEGSKA (reference sequence).

The chain uses TRBV20-1 and TRBJ1-1; D unclear. There are 17 residues in the CDR3. Germline V gene sequence: CDR1 DFQATT, CDR2 SNEGSKA (reference sequence). V was cut by 1 base and J by 1 base, with 19 bases left in between. The CDR3: CSARAPGAGRKNTEAFF. CDR3 DNA: TGCAGTGCTAGAGCCCCGGGAGCGGGCAGGAAGAACACTGAAGCTTTCTTT.

V gene TRBV5-4 combines with J gene TRBJ1-1; D not resolved. The CDR3 is 14 amino acids. Germline V lookup: CDR1 SGHNT, CDR2 YYREEE (reference sequence). V gave up 1 base and J gave up 5 bases, with 12 bases separating them. CDR3 in DNA: TGTGCCAGCAGCTTGCGGGAAGGGTCAACTGAAGCTTTCTTT. This translates into CASSLREGSTEAFF.

The rearrangement links TRBV6-1 to TRBJ2-1, with TRBD2 identical over 9 bases. This CDR3 has 17 amino acids. With 1 base clipped from V and 1 base from J, the junction kept 5 bases outside the gene matches. CDR1 is MNHNS, CDR2 SASEGT, per germline. The CDR3 nucleotides are TGTGCCAGCAGTGAAGTGGGAGCGGGAGGTTCCTACAATGAGCAGTTCTTC. Residues: CASSEVGAGGSYNEQFF.

This sequence joins TRBV27 and TRBJ2-2, with 11 bases identical to TRBD1. This CDR3 has 19 residues. In germline, CDR1 is MNHEY, CDR2 SMNVEV (reference sequence). J gave up 0 bases and V 8 bases, and 14 bases lay outside the gene matches. The CDR3 bases are TGTGCCAGCCCCAGTGAGGACAGGGGGCGCGGGTCGAACACCGGGGAGCTGTTTTTT. Translated, it gives CASPSEDRGRGSNTGELFF.

V gene TRBV2 combines with J gene TRBJ2-3; D unresolved. Between the trimmed V and J ends, which lost 6 bases and 1 base, there was a span of 8 bases. Germline V lookup: CDR1 SNHLY, CDR2 FYNNEI. CDR3 length: 13 residues. Here the CDR3 reads CASRGRRTDTQYF. CDR3 bases: TGTGCCAGCAGGGGCAGACGCACAGATACGCAGTATTTT.

This chain links TRBV18 with TRBJ1-5; D is possibly TRBD1 (5 bases). Germline-derived CDR1 and CDR2 are KGHSH and LQKENI. This CDR3 region has 16 residues. V shed 3 bases and J shed 4 bases, with 16 bases lying between them. CDR3 coding DNA: TGTGCCAGCTCACCTTACGGGACGTCTGGGAATCAGCCCCAGCATTTT. It is translated as CASSPYGTSGNQPQHF. The entire variable domain, with the rest obtained from reference TRBV18 and TRBJ1-5, is as follows: NAGVMQNPRHLVRRRGQEARLRCSPMKGHSHVYWYRQLPEEGLKFMVYLQKENIIDESGMPKERFSAEFPKEGPSILRIQQVVRGDSAAYFCASSPYGTSGNQPQHFGDGTRLSIL.

The chain recombines TRBV7-9 with TRBJ1-5; D perhaps matches TRBD1 (6 bases). CDR3 length: 15 residues. V shed 5 bases and J shed 3 bases, with 14 bases lying between them. Germline-derived CDR1 and CDR2 are SEHNR and FQNEAQ (reference sequence). The CDR3 is CASSLTTGPNQPQHF. The DNA of the CDR3 is TGTGCCAGCAGCCTAACGACAGGACCCAATCAGCCCCAGCATTTT.

For this clonotype: Because the CDR3's place on the DNA is in doubt, the DNA is left out and the CDR3 is given as listed by TCRdb. The chain employs TRBV7-5 and TRBJ1-5. TRBV7-5 is an annotated pseudogene. The CDR3 extends over 19 residues, inclusive of both ends. CDR3 amino acids: CISVPEVIGGGGSNQPQHF.

The genes are TRBV29-1 and TRBJ1-2; the D gene is possibly TRBD1 (6 bases). CDR3 length: 13 amino acids. Germline CDR1 reads SQVTM; CDR2 reads ANQGSEA. The V end was cut by 7 bases, the J end by 2 bases, with 14 bases between. The CDR3 coding sequence is TGCAGCGCCCTTATGGGGGCAAACTATGGCTACACCTTC. Translation: CSALMGANYGYTF.

The rearrangement links TRBV20-1 to TRBJ2-5; no definite D call. Germline V gene data show CDR1 as DFQATT and CDR2 as SNEGSKA (reference sequence). The CDR3 totals 12 residues. V lost 0 bases and J 5 bases, leaving 7 bases between the germline ends. CDR3 DNA: TGCAGTGCTAGAGATTACGGGGAGACCCAGTACTTC. This codes for CSARDYGETQYF.

This rearrangement joins TRBV25-1 to TRBJ1-2; no reliable D call. The CDR3 loop spans 14 amino acids. Germline CDR1 and CDR2: MGHDK and SYGVNS. V lost 3 bases to trimming and J lost 7 bases, with 15 bases between them. The CDR3 sequence is CASSDPAAWAGYTF. The CDR3 coding sequence is TGTGCCAGCAGTGACCCGGCGGCTTGGGCTGGCTACACCTTC.